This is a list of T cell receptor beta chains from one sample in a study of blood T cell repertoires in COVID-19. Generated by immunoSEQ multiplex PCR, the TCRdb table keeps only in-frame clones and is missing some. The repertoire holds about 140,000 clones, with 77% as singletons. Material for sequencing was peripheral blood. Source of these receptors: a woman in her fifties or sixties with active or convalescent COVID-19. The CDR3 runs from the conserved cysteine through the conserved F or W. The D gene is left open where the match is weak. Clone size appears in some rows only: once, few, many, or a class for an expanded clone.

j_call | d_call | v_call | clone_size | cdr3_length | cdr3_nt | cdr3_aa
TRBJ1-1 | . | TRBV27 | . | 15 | TGTGCCAGCAGTTTACAGGGCCATCTGAACACTGAAGCTTTCTTT | CASSLQGHLNTEAFF
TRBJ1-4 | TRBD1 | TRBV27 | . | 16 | TGTGCCAGCAGTTTATTAGGGACAGGGATTAATGAAAAACTGTTTTTT | CASSLLGTGINEKLFF
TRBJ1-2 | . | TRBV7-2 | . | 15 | TGTGCCAGCAGCTTAGGGGGGCAGGGGCGTTCTGGCTACACCTTC | CASSLGGQGRSGYTF
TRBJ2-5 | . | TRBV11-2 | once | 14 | TGTGCCAGCAGCTTAGTCTCAGGTTTGGAGACCCAGTACTTC | CASSLVSGLETQYF
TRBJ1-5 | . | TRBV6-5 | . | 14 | TGTGCCAGCAGGGGAGGGACTTCAAACCAGCCCCAGCATTTT | CASRGGTSNQPQHF
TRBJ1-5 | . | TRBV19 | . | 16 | TGTGCCAGTAGTCCCTCCGGGACTCGTAGCAATCAGCCCCAGCATTTT | CASSPSGTRSNQPQHF
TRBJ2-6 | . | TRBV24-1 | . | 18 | TGTGCCACCCCGAAAAAGACAGTCCCTCCTTCTGGGGCCAACGTCCTGACTTTC | CATPKKTVPPSGANVLTF
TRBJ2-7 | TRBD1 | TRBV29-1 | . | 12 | TGCAGCGTTGGTACAGGGGGGCGCGAGCAGTACTTC | CSVGTGGREQYF
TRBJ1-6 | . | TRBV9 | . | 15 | TGTGCCAGCAGCGTAGAGGGAGGGAACAATTCACCCCTCCACTTT | CASSVEGGNNSPLHF
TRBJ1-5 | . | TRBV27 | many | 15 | TGTGCCAGCAGTTTCAGCGGGTATGCATCTCAGCCCCAGCATTTT | CASSFSGYASQPQHF
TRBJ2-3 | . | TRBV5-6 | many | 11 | TGTGCCAGCAGCTTGGACTATACGCAGTATTTT | CASSLDYTQYF
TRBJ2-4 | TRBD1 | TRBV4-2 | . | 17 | TGTGCCAGCACCCTTGGGACAGGTGGTACCCAAAAGGACATTCAGTACTTC | CASTLGTGGTQKDIQYF
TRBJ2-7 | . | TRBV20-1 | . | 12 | TGCAGTGCTAGTTGGCAGGGATACGAGCAGTACTTC | CSASWQGYEQYF
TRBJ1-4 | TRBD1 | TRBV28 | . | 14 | TGTGCCAGCAGCATAGGGGGCCCTAATGAAAAACTGTTTTTT | CASSIGGPNEKLFF
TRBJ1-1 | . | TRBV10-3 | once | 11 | TGTGCCACAAGGGGGACCACTGAAGCTTTCTTT | CATRGTTEAFF
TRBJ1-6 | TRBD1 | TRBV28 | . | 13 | TGTGCCACCGGGACAGCATATAATTCACCCCTCCACTTT | CATGTAYNSPLHF
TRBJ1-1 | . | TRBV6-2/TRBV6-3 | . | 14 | TGTGCCAGCAGTGACGAGACAGGGAACACTGAAGCTTTCTTT | CASSDETGNTEAFF
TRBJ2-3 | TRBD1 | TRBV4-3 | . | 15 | TGCGCCAGCAGCCAGGGACAGGGCGGTCCAGATACGCAGTATTTT | CASSQGQGGPDTQYF
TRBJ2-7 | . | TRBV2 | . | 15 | TGTGCCAGCAGCTACTTGGCTAGCGTCGACTACGAGCAGTACTTC | CASSYLASVDYEQYF
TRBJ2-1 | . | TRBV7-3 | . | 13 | TGTGCCAGCAGCTTAACCCGGAGCAATGAGCAGTTCTTC | CASSLTRSNEQFF
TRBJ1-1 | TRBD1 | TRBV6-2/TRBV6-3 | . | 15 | TGTGCCAGCAGTTACCACCGGGACAGGGGGTCTGAAGCTTTCTTT | CASSYHRDRGSEAFF
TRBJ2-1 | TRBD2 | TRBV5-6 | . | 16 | TGTGCCAGCAGCCCTTGGAGGGCTAGCGGGAGTGTTGAGCAGTTCTTC | CASSPWRASGSVEQFF
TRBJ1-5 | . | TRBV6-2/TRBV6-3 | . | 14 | TGTGCCAGCAGTTTGGTCGGGTCGAGGCAGCCCCAGCATTTT | CASSLVGSRQPQHF
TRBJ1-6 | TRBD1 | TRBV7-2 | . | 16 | TGTGCCAGCAGCTTAGCTCTGGGACAGGGACGGTCACCCCTCCACTTT | CASSLALGQGRSPLHF
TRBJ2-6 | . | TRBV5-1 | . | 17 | TGCGCCAGCAGCTTGGGGCCGCCCCCCTCTGGGGCCAACGTCCTGACTTTC | CASSLGPPPSGANVLTF
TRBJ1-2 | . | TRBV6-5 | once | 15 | TGTGCCAGCAGTCTTTCGGGGGGGGAGAACTATGGCTACACCTTC | CASSLSGGENYGYTF